The rows below give T cell receptor beta chains drawn from one sample of a study of beta chain features in type 1 diabetes. TCRdb's table, derived via immunoSEQ multiplex PCR, lists solely in-frame clones and lacks some. The data show some 6,000 clones, around 75% seen once. Sequencing was done on a sample of Tregs from blood. Every receptor here comes from a young man in good health. CDR3s include the opening cysteine and the closing phenylalanine or tryptophan. The size entry is marked missing in some rows and otherwise reads once, few, many or a size class.

clone_size: .
v_call: TRBV19
cdr3_aa: CASSSPSRGEEKLFF

clone_size: once
v_call: TRBV5-1
cdr3_aa: CASSLGNLRGTQPYEQYF

clone_size: few
v_call: TRBV6-5
cdr3_aa: CASSTRTGVYEQYF

clone_size: .
v_call: TRBV6-1
cdr3_aa: CASISEFNTEAFF

clone_size: .
v_call: TRBV7-2
cdr3_aa: CASSLETGLKGDYTF

clone_size: .
v_call: TRBV6-6
cdr3_aa: CASSPPGGDEKLFF

clone_size: once
v_call: TRBV7-8
cdr3_aa: CASSSLAGGNTGELFF

clone_size: few
v_call: TRBV10-3
cdr3_aa: CAITGDSYEQYF

clone_size: .
v_call: TRBV7-2
cdr3_aa: CASGLLGSPLHF

clone_size: .
v_call: TRBV2
cdr3_aa: CASRLQGKENQPQHF

clone_size: .
v_call: TRBV19
cdr3_aa: CASITRQGSAGELFF

clone_size: .
v_call: TRBV2
cdr3_aa: CAGQRDTLSTDTQYF

clone_size: .
v_call: TRBV7-9
cdr3_aa: CASTSWAENTEAFF

clone_size: .
v_call: TRBV5-5
cdr3_aa: CASSDTGTGYGYTF

clone_size: few
v_call: TRBV5-6
cdr3_aa: CASSLRAAGANVLTF

clone_size: .
v_call: TRBV18
cdr3_aa: CASSPQGYNEQFF

clone_size: .
v_call: TRBV4-1
cdr3_aa: CASSPDRGSGANVLTF

clone_size: once
v_call: TRBV4-3
cdr3_aa: CASSQDRVASGFSYEQYF

clone_size: once
v_call: TRBV10-3
cdr3_aa: CAISESGGYEQYF

clone_size: few
v_call: TRBV18
cdr3_aa: CASSAYKNTEAFF

clone_size: .
v_call: TRBV27
cdr3_aa: CASRRSSNTEAFF

clone_size: .
v_call: TRBV28
cdr3_aa: CASSFSGGALETQYF

clone_size: .
v_call: TRBV18
cdr3_aa: CASSGNSNQPQHF

clone_size: .
v_call: TRBV9
cdr3_aa: CASSVEYGGGTDTQYF